This T cell receptor (beta chain) was captured in a study of T cells in Graves' hyperthyroidism and ophthalmopathy. Whole-study context: Peripheral blood collection took place at initial diagnosis, before any treatment.

RNA transcripts yielded amplified TCR beta CDR3 regions. RT-PCR in the first round (using the HTBI primer set) targeted the TCR CDR3. MiXCR, run by TCRdb on the multiplex PCR reads, gives a single entry per CDR3 protein. The data hold a few hundred thousand distinct CDR3 sequences, with 17% observed a single time. The CDR3 runs 14 residues. Trimming removed 3 bases from V and 1 base from J, with 9 bases in between. Germline V gene lookup returns CDR1 SGHTA and CDR2 FQGNSA. In this sample, this clonotype turned up many times. This chain joins TRBV7-2 and TRBJ2-5; D is ambiguous. Sequencing was performed on blood. This clonotype was sampled from a woman aged 18-29 years with Graves' ophthalmopathy. The CDR3 loop reads CASSFTRVQETQYF. The CDR3 coding sequence is TGTGCCAGCAGCTTTACCCGGGTCCAAGAGACCCAGTACTTC.